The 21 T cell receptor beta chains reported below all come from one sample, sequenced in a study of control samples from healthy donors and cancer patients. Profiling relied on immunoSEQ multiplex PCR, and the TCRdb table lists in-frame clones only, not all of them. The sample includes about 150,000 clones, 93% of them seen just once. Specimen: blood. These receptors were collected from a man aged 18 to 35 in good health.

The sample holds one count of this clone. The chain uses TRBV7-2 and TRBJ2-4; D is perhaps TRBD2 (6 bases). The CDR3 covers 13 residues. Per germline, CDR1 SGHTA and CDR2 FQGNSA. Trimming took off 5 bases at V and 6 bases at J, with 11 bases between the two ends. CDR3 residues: CASSPGTLNIQYF. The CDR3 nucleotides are TGTGCCAGCAGCCCCGGGACTTTAAACATTCAGTACTTC.

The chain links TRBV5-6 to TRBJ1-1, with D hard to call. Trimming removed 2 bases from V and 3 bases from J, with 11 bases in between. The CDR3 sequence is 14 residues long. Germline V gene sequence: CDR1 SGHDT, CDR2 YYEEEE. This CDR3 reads CASSLWQRDTEAFF. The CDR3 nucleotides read TGTGCCAGCAGCTTATGGCAGAGGGACACTGAAGCTTTCTTT.

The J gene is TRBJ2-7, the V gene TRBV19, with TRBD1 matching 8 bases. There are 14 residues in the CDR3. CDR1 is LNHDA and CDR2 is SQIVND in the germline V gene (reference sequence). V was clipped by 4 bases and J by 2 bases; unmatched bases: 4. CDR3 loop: CASSRQGTPYEQYF. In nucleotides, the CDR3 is TGTGCCAGTAGTAGACAGGGGACCCCCTACGAGCAGTACTTC.

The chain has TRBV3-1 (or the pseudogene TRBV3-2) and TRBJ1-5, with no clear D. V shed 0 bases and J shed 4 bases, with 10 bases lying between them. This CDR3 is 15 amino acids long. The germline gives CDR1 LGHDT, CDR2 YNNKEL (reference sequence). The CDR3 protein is CASSQDLAGNQPQHF. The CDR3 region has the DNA TGTGCCAGCAGCCAAGATCTTGCTGGTAATCAGCCCCAGCATTTT.

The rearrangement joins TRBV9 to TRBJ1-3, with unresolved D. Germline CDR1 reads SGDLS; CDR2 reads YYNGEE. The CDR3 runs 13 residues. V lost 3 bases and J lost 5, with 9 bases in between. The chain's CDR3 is CASSAYNRNTIYF. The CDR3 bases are TGTGCCAGCAGCGCATACAACCGAAACACCATATATTTT.

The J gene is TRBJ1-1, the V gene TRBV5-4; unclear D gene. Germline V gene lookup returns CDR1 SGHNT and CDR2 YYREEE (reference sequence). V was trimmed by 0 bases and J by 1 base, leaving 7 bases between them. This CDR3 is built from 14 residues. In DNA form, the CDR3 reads TGTGCCAGCAGCTTGGCCGGAGGGAACACTGAAGCTTTCTTT. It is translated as CASSLAGGNTEAFF.

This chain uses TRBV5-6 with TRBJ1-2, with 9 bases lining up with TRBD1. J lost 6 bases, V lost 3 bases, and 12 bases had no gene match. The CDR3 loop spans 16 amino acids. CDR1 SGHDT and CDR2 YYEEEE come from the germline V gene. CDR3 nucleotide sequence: TGTGCCAGCAGCTCCCTACCCGACAGGGGGAGCGATGGCTACACCTTC. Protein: CASSSLPDRGSDGYTF.

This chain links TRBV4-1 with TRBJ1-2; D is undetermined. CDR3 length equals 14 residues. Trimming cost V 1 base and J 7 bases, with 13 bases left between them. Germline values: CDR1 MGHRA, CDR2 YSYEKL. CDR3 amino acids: CASSQVSAGVGYTF. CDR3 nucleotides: TGCGCCAGCAGCCAAGTTTCAGCAGGAGTTGGCTACACCTTC.

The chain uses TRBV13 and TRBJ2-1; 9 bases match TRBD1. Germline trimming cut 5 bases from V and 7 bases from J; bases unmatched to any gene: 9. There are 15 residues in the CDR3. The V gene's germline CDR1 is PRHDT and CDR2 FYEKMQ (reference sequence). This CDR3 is CASSPTGQGLNEQFF. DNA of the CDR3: TGTGCCAGCAGCCCTACCGGACAGGGGCTTAATGAGCAGTTCTTC. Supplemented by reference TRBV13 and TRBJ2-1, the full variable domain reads AAGVIQSPRHLIKEKRETATLKCYPIPRHDTVYWYQQGPGQDPQFLISFYEKMQSDKGSIPDRFSAQQFSDYHSELNMSSLELGDSALYFCASSPTGQGLNEQFFGPGTRLTVL.

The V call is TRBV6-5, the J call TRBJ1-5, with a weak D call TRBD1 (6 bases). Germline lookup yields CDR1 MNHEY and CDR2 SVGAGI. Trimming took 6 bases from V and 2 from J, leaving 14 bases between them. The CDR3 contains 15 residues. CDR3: CASRPGGAGNQPQHF. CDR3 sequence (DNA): TGTGCCAGCAGACCCGGGGGGGCTGGCAATCAGCCCCAGCATTTT.

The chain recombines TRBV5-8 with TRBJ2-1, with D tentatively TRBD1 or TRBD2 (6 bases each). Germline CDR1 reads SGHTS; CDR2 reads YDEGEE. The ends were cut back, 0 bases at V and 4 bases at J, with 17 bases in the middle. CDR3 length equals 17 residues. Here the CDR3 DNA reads TGTGCCAGCAGCTTGGAGGGGGGCCTTAGGGGTTACAATGAGCAGTTCTTC. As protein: CASSLEGGLRGYNEQFF.

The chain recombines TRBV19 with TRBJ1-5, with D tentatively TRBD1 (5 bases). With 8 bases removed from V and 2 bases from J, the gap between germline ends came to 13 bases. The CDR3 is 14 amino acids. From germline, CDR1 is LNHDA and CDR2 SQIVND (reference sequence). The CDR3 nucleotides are TGTGCCAGTGGGCGGGGGACTGGCAATCAGCCCCAGCATTTT. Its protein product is CASGRGTGNQPQHF.

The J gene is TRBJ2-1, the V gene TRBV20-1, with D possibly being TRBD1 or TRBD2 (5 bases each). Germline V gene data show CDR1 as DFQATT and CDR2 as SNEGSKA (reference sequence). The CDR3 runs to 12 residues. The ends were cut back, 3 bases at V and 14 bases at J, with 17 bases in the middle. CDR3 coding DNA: TGCAGTGCTAGTCAGGGTGGGACCCCGAAGTTCTTC. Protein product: CSASQGGTPKFF.

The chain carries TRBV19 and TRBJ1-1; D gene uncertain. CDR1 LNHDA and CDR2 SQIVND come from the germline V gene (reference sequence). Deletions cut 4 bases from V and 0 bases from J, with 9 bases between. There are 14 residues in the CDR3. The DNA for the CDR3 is TGTGCCAGTAGTACCGATTTATTGAACACTGAAGCTTTCTTT. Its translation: CASSTDLLNTEAFF.

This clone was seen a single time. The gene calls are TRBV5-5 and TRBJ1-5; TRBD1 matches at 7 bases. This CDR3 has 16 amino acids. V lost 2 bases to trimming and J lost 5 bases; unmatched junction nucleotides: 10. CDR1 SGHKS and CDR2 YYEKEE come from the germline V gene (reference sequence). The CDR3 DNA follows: TGTGCCAGCAGCTTCTTTACAGGGGATGGACATCAGCCCCAGCATTTT. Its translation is CASSFFTGDGHQPQHF.

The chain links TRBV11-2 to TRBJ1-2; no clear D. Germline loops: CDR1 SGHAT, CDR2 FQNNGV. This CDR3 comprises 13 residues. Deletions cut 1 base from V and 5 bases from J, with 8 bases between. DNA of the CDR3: TGTGCCAGCAGCTTAGGGGCCGCATATGGCTACACCTTC. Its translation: CASSLGAAYGYTF.

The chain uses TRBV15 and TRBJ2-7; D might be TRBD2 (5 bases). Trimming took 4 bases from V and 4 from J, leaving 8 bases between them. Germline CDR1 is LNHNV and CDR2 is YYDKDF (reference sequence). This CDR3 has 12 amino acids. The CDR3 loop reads CATSIRGYEQYF. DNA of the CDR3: TGTGCCACCAGCATTCGGGGTTACGAGCAGTACTTC.

The DNA of the CDR3 is TGTGCCAGTAGTATGTTTCGCGGCACTGAAGCTTTCTTT. Protein product: CASSMFRGTEAFF. V and J are TRBV19 and TRBJ1-1; D uncertain. V lost 3 bases and J 4 bases, leaving 9 bases between the germline ends. This CDR3 has 13 residues. CDR1 is LNHDA and CDR2 is SQIVND in the germline V gene (reference sequence).

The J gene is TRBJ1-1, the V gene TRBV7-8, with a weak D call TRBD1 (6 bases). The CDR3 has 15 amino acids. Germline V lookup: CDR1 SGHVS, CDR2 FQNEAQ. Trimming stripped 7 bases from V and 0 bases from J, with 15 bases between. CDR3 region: CASIPGGGLNTEAFF. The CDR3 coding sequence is TGTGCCAGCATCCCCGGGGGGGGCCTGAACACTGAAGCTTTCTTT.

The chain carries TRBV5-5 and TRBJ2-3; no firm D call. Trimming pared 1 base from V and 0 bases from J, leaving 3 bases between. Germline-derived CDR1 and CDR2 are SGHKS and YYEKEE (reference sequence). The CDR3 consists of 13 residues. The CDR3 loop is CASSLSSTDTQYF. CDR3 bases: TGTGCCAGCAGCTTGAGTAGCACAGATACGCAGTATTTT. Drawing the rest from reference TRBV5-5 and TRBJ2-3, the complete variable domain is DAGVTQSPTHLIKTRGQQVTLRCSPISGHKSVSWYQQVLGQGPQFIFQYYEKEERGRGNFPDRFSARQFPNYSSELNVNALLLGDSALYLCASSLSSTDTQYFGPGTRLTVL.

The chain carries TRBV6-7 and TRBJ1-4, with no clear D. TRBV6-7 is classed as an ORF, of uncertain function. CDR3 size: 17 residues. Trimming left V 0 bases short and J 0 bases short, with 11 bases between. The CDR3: CASSYSNLAATNEKLFF. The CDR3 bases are TGTGCCAGCAGTTACTCGAATTTGGCAGCAACTAATGAAAAACTGTTTTTT.